One sample yielded the 4 T cell receptor beta chains listed below, sequenced in a study of T cell repertoires in cytomegalovirus infection. One entry per CDR3 protein, called by TCRdb with MiXCR from the reads. The data contain roughly 80,000 distinct CDR3 sequences, roughly 25% of them singletons. Antigen specificity for these receptors is unknown. The sequences come from CD8+ T cells from cultured PBMCs, collected from culture after CMV antigen stimulation. The source is a human donor in good health (CMV status not recorded). Some clones in this sample may be carry-over from other donors' samples.

This clonotype was seen a few times. The chain recombines TRBV27 with TRBJ1-1; D uncertain. Trimming stripped 3 bases from V and 4 bases from J, with 9 bases between. CDR1 is MNHEY, CDR2 SMNVEV, per germline (reference sequence). The CDR3 is 13 amino acids. The chain's CDR3 is CASSLGPLTEAFF. CDR3 sequence (DNA): TGTGCCAGCAGTTTGGGTCCCCTCACTGAAGCTTTCTTT.

This clonotype was detected only a few times. The gene calls are TRBV11-3 and TRBJ2-1; TRBD2 aligns across 9 bases. Germline CDR1 and CDR2: SGHNT and YENEEA. The CDR3 length is 18 residues. The V and J ends lost 3 bases and 0 bases, in that order; junction bases with no gene match: 9. The CDR3 protein is CASSFGRLADYSYNEQFF. The CDR3 region has the DNA TGTGCCAGCAGCTTTGGGAGACTAGCGGACTACTCCTACAATGAGCAGTTCTTC.

This clonotype was observed a handful of times. CDR3 in DNA: TGTGCCAGCAGCTTGGTTAGCGGGGGGGCCTACAATGAGCAGTTCTTC. Its protein product is CASSLVSGGAYNEQFF. V gene TRBV11-1 combines with J gene TRBJ2-1; 11 bases line up with TRBD2. V lost 3 bases and J lost 2; bases outside the gene matches: 3. The CDR3 covers 16 residues. Germline values: CDR1 SGHAT, CDR2 FQDESV (reference sequence). Filled out from reference TRBV11-1 and TRBJ2-1, the complete variable domain reads EAEVAQSPRYKITEKSQAVAFWCDPISGHATLYWYRQILGQGPELLVQFQDESVVDDSQLPKDRFSAERLKGVDSTLKIQPAELGDSAMYLCASSLVSGGAYNEQFFGPGTRLTVL.

This clonotype came up a few times. This chain connects TRBV4-1 to TRBJ2-7; weak D call: TRBD2 (5 bases). Trimming shortened V by 0 bases and J by 2 bases, and 11 bases separated the two germline ends. Germline-derived CDR1 and CDR2 are MGHRA and YSYEKL. The CDR3 length is 15 residues. The CDR3 protein is CASSQDRGTTYEQYF. As DNA, the CDR3 is TGCGCCAGCAGCCAAGACCGGGGAACTACCTACGAGCAGTACTTC.